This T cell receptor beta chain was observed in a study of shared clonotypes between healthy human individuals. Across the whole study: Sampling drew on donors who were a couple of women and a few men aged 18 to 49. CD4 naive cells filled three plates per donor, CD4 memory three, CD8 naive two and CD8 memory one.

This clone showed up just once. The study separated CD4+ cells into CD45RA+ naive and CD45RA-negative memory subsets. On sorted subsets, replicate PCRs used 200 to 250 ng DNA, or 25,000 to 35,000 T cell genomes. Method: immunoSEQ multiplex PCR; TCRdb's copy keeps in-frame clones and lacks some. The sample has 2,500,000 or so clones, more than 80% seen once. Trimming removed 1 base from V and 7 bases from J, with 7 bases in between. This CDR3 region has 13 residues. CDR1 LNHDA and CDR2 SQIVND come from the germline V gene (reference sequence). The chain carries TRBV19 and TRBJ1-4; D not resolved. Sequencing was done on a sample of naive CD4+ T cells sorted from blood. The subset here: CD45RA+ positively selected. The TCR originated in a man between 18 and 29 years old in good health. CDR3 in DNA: TGTGCCAGTAGTATAGGTGGAGGTGAAAAACTGTTTTTT. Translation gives CASSIGGGEKLFF.